The T cell receptor beta chain described here comes from a study of T-cell memory formation after mild COVID-19. Study results and caveats: Pre-infection memory harbored some responding clones, suggesting cross-reactive memory joined.

This clonotype was counted between two and nine times. Its specificity is unknown. Germline values: CDR1 SGHVS, CDR2 FQNEAQ. The CDR3 length is 17 residues. V was trimmed by 0 bases and J by 3 bases, leaving 15 bases between them. From the 5' RACE reads, TCRdb called clonotypes with MiXCR, one entry per CDR3 protein. The sample includes about 110,000 distinct CDR3 sequences, roughly a sixth seen only once; the top ten take over 4.5%. The sample was PBMCs or a T cell subset sorted from them (not recorded which). The V gene is TRBV7-8, the J gene TRBJ2-1; a possible D gene is TRBD1 (5 bases). The sequence was collected from a man aged 18 to 30 who had mild COVID-19 (a few samples of this study predate the infection). Cell type and time point are not known. CDR3 in DNA: TGTGCCAGCAGCTTAGCGGCCCCGCGGCAGGGCTACAATGAGCAGTTCTTC. It is translated as CASSLAAPRQGYNEQFF.